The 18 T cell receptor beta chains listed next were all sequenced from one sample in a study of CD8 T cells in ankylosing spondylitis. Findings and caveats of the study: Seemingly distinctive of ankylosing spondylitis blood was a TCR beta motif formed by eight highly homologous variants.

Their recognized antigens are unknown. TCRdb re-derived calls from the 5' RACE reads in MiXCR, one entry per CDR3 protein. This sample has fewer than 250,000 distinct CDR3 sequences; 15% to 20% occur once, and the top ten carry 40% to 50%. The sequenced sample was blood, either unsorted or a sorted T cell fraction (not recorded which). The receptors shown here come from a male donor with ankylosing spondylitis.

The CDR3 DNA reads as TGTGCCAGCAGCTCGGCAGGGTCTGAAGCTTTCTTT. It translates to CASSSAGSEAFF. This chain links TRBV7-9 with TRBJ1-1; TRBD1 is a possible D gene (5 bases). This CDR3 spans 12 amino acids. Trimming removed 4 bases at V and 6 bases at J, with 9 bases between. Germline assignment: CDR1 SEHNR and CDR2 FQNEAQ (reference sequence).

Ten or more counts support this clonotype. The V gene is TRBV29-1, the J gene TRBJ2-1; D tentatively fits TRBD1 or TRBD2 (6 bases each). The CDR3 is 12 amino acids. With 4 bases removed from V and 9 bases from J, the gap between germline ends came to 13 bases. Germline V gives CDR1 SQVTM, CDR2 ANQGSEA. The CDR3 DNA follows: TGCAGCGTTGGAATCCGGGGGCTTGAGCAGTTCTTC. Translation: CSVGIRGLEQFF.

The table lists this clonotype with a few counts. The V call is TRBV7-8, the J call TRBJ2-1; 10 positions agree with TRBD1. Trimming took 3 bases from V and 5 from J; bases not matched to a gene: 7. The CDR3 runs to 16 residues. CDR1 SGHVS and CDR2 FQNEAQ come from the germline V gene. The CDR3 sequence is CASSFPGQGSHNEQFF. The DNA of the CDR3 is TGTGCCAGCAGCTTCCCGGGACAGGGGAGCCACAATGAGCAGTTCTTC.

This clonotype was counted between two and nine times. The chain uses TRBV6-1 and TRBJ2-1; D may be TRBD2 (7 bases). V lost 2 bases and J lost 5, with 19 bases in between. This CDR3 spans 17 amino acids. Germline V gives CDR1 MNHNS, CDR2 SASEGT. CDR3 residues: CASSEYRGGAGDNEQFF. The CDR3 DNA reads TGTGCCAGCAGTGAATATCGCGGGGGCGCTGGGGACAATGAGCAGTTCTTC.

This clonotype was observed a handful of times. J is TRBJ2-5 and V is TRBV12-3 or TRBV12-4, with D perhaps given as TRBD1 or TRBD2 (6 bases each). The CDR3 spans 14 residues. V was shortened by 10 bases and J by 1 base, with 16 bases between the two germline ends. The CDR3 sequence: CATQRGDLQETQYF. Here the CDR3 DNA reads TGTGCCACGCAGAGGGGGGACCTCCAAGAGACCCAGTACTTC.

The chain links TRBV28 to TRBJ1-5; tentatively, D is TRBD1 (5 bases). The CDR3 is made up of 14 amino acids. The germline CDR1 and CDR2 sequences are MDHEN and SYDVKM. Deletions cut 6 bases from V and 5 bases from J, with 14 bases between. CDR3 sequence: CASSPQGPYQPQHF. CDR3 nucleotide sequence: TGTGCCAGCAGCCCGCAGGGCCCGTATCAGCCCCAGCATTTT.

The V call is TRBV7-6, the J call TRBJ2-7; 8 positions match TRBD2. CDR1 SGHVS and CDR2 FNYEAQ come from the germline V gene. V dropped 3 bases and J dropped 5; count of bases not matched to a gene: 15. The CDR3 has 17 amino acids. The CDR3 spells CASSFGGSPRSGNEQYF. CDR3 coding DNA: TGTGCCAGCAGCTTTGGCGGGAGTCCCCGTAGCGGGAACGAGCAGTACTTC.

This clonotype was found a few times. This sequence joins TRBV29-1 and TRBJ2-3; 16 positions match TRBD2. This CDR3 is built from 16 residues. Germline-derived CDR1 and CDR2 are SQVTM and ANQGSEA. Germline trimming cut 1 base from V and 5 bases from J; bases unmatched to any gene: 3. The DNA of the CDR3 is TGCAGCGTTGAAGGGGGGACTAGCGGGAGGGTAGATACGCAGTATTTT. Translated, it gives CSVEGGTSGRVDTQYF.

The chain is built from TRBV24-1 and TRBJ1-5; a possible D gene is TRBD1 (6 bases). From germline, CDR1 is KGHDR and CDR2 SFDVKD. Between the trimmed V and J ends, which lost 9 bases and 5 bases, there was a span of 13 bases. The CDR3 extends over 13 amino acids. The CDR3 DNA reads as TGTGCCACCCCAGGGGCCCCGGATCAGCCCCAGCATTTT. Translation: CATPGAPDQPQHF.

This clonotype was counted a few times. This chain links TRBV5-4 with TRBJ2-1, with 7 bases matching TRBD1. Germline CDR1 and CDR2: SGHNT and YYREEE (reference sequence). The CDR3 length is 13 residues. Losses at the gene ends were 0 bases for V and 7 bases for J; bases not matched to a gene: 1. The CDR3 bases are TGTGCCAGCAGCTTGGTCAGGGGGAATGAGCAGTTCTTC. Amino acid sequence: CASSLVRGNEQFF.

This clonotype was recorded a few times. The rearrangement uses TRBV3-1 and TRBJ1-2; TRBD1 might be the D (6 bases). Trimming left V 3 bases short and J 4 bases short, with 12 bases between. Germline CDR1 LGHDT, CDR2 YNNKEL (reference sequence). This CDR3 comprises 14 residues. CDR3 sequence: CASSQVGQPYGYTF. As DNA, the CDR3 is TGTGCCAGCAGCCAGGTCGGACAGCCCTATGGCTACACCTTC. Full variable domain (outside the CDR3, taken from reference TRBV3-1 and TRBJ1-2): DTAVSQTPKYLVTQMGNDKSIKCEQNLGHDTMYWYKQDSKKFLKIMFSYNNKELIINETVPNRFSPKSPDKAHLNLHINSLELGDSAVYFCASSQVGQPYGYTFGSGTRLTVV.

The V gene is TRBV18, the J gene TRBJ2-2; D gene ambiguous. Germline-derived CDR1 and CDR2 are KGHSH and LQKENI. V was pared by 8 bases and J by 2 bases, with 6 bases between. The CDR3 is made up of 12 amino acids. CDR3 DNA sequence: TGTGCCAGCCGCAAAAACACCGGGGAGCTGTTTTTT. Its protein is CASRKNTGELFF.

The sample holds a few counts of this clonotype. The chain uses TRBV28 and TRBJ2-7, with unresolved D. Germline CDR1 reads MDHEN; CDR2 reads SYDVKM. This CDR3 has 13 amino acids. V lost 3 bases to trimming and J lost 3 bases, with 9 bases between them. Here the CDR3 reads CASSFIMDYEQYF. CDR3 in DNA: TGTGCCAGCAGTTTTATTATGGACTACGAGCAGTACTTC.

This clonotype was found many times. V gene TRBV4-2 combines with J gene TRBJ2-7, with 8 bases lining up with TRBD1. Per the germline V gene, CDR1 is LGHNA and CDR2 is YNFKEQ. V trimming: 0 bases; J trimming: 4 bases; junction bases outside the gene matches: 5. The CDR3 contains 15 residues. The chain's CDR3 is CASSQDYRGLYEQYF. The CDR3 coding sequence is TGTGCCAGCAGCCAAGACTACAGGGGGTTATACGAGCAGTACTTC.

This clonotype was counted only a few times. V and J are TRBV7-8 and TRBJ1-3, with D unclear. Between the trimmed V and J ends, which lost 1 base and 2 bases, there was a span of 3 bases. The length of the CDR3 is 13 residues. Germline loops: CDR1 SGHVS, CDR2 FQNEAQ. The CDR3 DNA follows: TGTGCCAGCAGCTTAGGGACTGGAAACACCATATATTTT. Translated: CASSLGTGNTIYF.

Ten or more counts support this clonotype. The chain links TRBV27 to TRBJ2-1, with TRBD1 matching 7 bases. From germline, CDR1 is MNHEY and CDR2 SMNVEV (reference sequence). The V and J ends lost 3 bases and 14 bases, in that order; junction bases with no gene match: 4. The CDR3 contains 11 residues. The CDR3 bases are TGTGCCAGCAGTTTGGGCCAGGGGGAGTTCTTC. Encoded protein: CASSLGQGEFF.

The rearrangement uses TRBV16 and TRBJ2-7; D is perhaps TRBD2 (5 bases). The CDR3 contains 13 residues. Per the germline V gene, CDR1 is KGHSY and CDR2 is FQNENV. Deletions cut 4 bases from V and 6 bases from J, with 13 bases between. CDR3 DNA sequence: TGTGCCAGCAGCCGCATCTTGGGGAGCGAGCAGTACTTC. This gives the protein CASSRILGSEQYF.

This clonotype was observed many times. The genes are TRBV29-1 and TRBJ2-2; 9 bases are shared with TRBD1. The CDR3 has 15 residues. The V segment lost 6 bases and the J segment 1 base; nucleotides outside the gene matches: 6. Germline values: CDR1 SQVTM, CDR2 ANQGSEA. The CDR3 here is CSVEGDRENTGELFF. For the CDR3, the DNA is TGCAGCGTCGAGGGGGACAGGGAGAACACCGGGGAGCTGTTTTTT.